The 8 T cell receptor beta chains below all came from one sample that was sequenced in a study of blood T cell repertoires in COVID-19. The method was immunoSEQ multiplex PCR; TCRdb's version includes in-frame clones alone and lacks a portion of them. The data contain some 200,000 clones, approximately 86% of them singletons. Specimen: PBMCs or T cells enriched from blood (not recorded which). These receptors originate from a woman in her twenties or thirties who had recovered from COVID-19.

The chain uses TRBV4-2 and TRBJ2-1, with D possibly matching TRBD1 (5 bases). The V gene lost 0 bases and the J gene lost 9 bases, with 18 bases spanning the gap. Per the germline V gene, CDR1 is LGHNA and CDR2 is YNFKEQ. There are 16 residues in the CDR3. CDR3: CASSQDPKGLNREQFF. The CDR3 bases are TGTGCCAGCAGCCAAGATCCGAAGGGGTTAAATCGTGAGCAGTTCTTC.

This chain connects TRBV11-2 to TRBJ1-2; perhaps TRBD1 as D (5 bases). Germline values: CDR1 SGHAT, CDR2 FQNNGV. The CDR3 runs to 15 residues. The ends were cut back, 4 bases at V and 4 bases at J, with 16 bases in the middle. CDR3 sequence reads: CASSSLQGPRYGYTF. The CDR3 nucleotides read TGTGCCAGCAGCTCGCTGCAGGGTCCGCGCTATGGCTACACCTTC.

This clone was seen just once. V and J are TRBV6-2 or TRBV6-3 and TRBJ2-3, with 15 bases matching TRBD2. Trimming cost V 2 bases and J 3 bases; bases outside gene matches: 9. CDR1 is MNHEY and CDR2 is SVGEGT in the germline V gene. This CDR3 is built from 19 residues. CDR3 amino acids: CASSYPRTSGRARTDTQYF. As DNA, the CDR3 is TGTGCCAGCAGTTACCCACGGACTAGCGGGAGGGCCCGAACAGATACGCAGTATTTT.

The chain employs TRBV5-1 and TRBJ2-3, with a weak D call TRBD2 (5 bases). V was cut by 4 bases and J by 0 bases, with 15 bases left in between. The CDR3 loop spans 16 amino acids. Per the germline V gene, CDR1 is SGHRS and CDR2 is YFSETQ. CDR3: CASSQARGGSTDTQYF. For the CDR3, the DNA is TGCGCCAGCAGCCAGGCCCGAGGCGGGAGCACAGATACGCAGTATTTT.

The genes are TRBV5-6 and TRBJ2-7; D possibly corresponds to TRBD1 (5 bases). V lost 0 bases and J lost 7, with 20 bases in between. From germline, CDR1 is SGHDT and CDR2 YYEEEE. This CDR3 has 16 residues. The CDR3 nucleotides are TGTGCCAGCAGCTTGGGTCAGGGCACATCCCTGGGTGAGCAGTACTTC. This gives the protein CASSLGQGTSLGEQYF. The whole variable domain, filled in from reference TRBV5-6 and TRBJ2-7, reads DAGVTQSPTHLIKTRGQQVTLRCSPKSGHDTVSWYQQALGQGPQFIFQYYEEEERQRGNFPDRFSGHQFPNYSSELNVNALLLGDSALYLCASSLGQGTSLGEQYFGPGTRLTVT.

This clone was counted once. V usage is TRBV2 and J usage is TRBJ1-5; TRBD1 is a possible D gene (5 bases). Germline assignment: CDR1 SNHLY and CDR2 FYNNEI. CDR3 length: 14 residues. The V and J ends lost 4 bases and 0 bases respectively, with 7 bases between them. This CDR3 is CASSGTYSNQPQHF. Written as DNA, the CDR3 is TGTGCCAGCAGTGGGACATATAGCAATCAGCCCCAGCATTTT. Full variable domain (rest looked up from reference TRBV2 and TRBJ1-5): EPEVTQTPSHQVTQMGQEVILRCVPISNHLYFYWYRQILGQKVEFLVSFYNNEISEKSEIFDDQFSVERPDGSNFTLKIRSTKLEDSAMYFCASSGTYSNQPQHFGDGTRLSIL.

V and J are TRBV7-2 and TRBJ2-3; TRBD2 is a possible D gene (5 bases). The germline V and J ends were trimmed by 5 bases and 2 bases, with 14 bases remaining between them. CDR3 length equals 15 residues. Per the germline V gene, CDR1 is SGHTA and CDR2 is FQGNSA. The CDR3 DNA sequence: TGTGCCAGCAGCGGTCTAGGAGGAAACACAGATACGCAGTATTTT. This sequence encodes CASSGLGGNTDTQYF.

The chain joins TRBV29-1 to TRBJ1-5, with D tentatively TRBD1 (6 bases). The CDR3 contains 12 residues. Trimming shortened V by 5 bases and J by 2 bases, and 7 bases separated the two germline ends. Germline V CDR1 and CDR2: SQVTM, ANQGSEA. The CDR3 reads CSVRQGNQPQHF. For the CDR3, the DNA is TGCAGCGTTCGACAGGGCAATCAGCCCCAGCATTTT.